Presented here are 14 T cell receptor beta chains from one specimen sequenced in a study of beta chain features in type 1 diabetes. Sequenced material consisted of expressed TCRB transcripts (all of the isolated RNA was reverse transcribed). Clones were read by immunoSEQ multiplex PCR, and TCRdb kept only the in-frame ones, dropping some. The repertoire has 200,000 to 250,000 clones, 68% of them found once; the top ten carry around 0.05%. What was sequenced was naive CD4+ T cells from blood. These receptor sequences come from a man aged 25 to 45 in good health.

The CDR3 spells CASSLAAGTSGRSEQYF. In nucleotides, the CDR3 is TGTGCCAGCAGCTTAGCTGCCGGGACTAGCGGGAGGAGCGAGCAGTACTTC. The rearrangement links TRBV7-2 to TRBJ2-7; 15 bases are a match to TRBD2. In germline, CDR1 is SGHTA, CDR2 FQGNSA. Trimming at V came to 0 bases and at J to 6 bases, leaving 6 bases not matched to a gene. CDR3 length equals 17 residues.

The chain carries TRBV27 and TRBJ2-7; D is perhaps TRBD2 (5 bases). CDR1 and CDR2 from the germline V gene are MNHEY and SMNVEV (reference sequence). CDR3 length: 14 amino acids. The V gene lost 3 bases and the J gene lost 6 bases, with 15 bases spanning the gap. The CDR3 loop reads CASSFNSNSGEQYF. Written as DNA, the CDR3 is TGTGCCAGCAGTTTTAACAGCAACAGCGGCGAGCAGTACTTC.

The chain employs TRBV28 and TRBJ2-3, with 11 nucleotides matching TRBD2. The ends lost 7 bases at V and 6 bases at J; junction bases unmatched: 15. In germline, CDR1 is MDHEN, CDR2 SYDVKM. The CDR3 runs 17 residues. DNA of the CDR3: TGTGCCAGCACCATAGGCTTAGCGGGAGGGCCAAGGGATACGCAGTATTTT. Its protein product is CASTIGLAGGPRDTQYF. Based on the CDR3 plus reference TRBV28 and TRBJ2-3, the full variable domain is DVKVTQSSRYLVKRTGEKVFLECVQDMDHENMFWYRQDPGLGLRLIYFSYDVKMKEKGDIPEGYSVSREKKERFSLILESASTNQTSMYLCASTIGLAGGPRDTQYFGPGTRLTVL.

The chain is built from TRBV30 and TRBJ2-3, with D perhaps TRBD1 or TRBD2 (5 bases each). This CDR3 is 14 amino acids long. V lost 3 bases and J lost 6, with 16 bases in between. The germline V gene has CDR1 GTSNPN and CDR2 SVGIG (reference sequence). The CDR3 DNA is TGTGCCTGGAGCCGGGACGGGCAGTTTGATACGCAGTATTTT. Its translation: CAWSRDGQFDTQYF.

This clone was detected a few times. This sequence joins TRBV29-1 and TRBJ1-2; D gene unclear. There are 11 residues in the CDR3. Trimming pared 6 bases from V and 4 bases from J, leaving 9 bases between. Germline loops: CDR1 SQVTM, CDR2 ANQGSEA. CDR3 sequence: CSVSDLYGYTF. CDR3 bases: TGCAGCGTCTCTGATCTCTATGGCTACACCTTC.

This chain joins TRBV15 and TRBJ2-1; TRBD2 aligns across 7 bases. CDR1 is LNHNV and CDR2 is YYDKDF in the germline V gene (reference sequence). The CDR3 spans 14 residues. V lost 0 bases to trimming and J lost 8 bases; unmatched junction nucleotides: 4. The CDR3 nucleotides read TGTGCCACCAGCAGAGATCCGGGAGGCTATGAGCAGTTCTTC. Its protein product is CATSRDPGGYEQFF. Supplemented by reference TRBV15 and TRBJ2-1, the full variable domain reads DAMVIQNPRYQVTQFGKPVTLSCSQTLNHNVMYWYQQKSSQAPKLLFHYYDKDFNNEADTPDNFQSRRPNTSFCFLDIRSPGLGDTAMYLCATSRDPGGYEQFFGPGTRLTVL.

This clone occurred a few times. Germline and junction disagree at one end, which may indicate a read error. V is TRBV30 and J is TRBJ2-3; no reliable D call. Germline loops: CDR1 GTSNPN, CDR2 SVGIG (reference sequence). The CDR3 is 12 residues long. Written as DNA, the CDR3 is TGTGCCTGGGGTGTTGGCATTGATACGCAGTATTTT. This encodes CAWGVGIDTQYF.

This clone occurred a few times. This rearrangement joins TRBV4-1 to TRBJ1-1; no reliable D call. Per germline, CDR1 MGHRA and CDR2 YSYEKL. The germline V and J ends were trimmed by 0 bases and 1 base, with 6 bases remaining between them. The CDR3 is 14 amino acids. The CDR3 DNA follows: TGCGCCAGCAGCCAAGATGTGGGGAACACTGAAGCTTTCTTT. Translated: CASSQDVGNTEAFF.

The chain is built from TRBV9 and TRBJ2-7, with 7 bases aligning to TRBD2. The CDR3 covers 15 residues. V was clipped by 0 bases and J by 3 bases; unmatched bases: 6. Germline V CDR1 and CDR2: SGDLS, YYNGEE. The CDR3 nucleotides read TGTGCCAGCAGCGTAGGAGGGCTAGCGGTCTACGAGCAGTACTTC. This sequence encodes CASSVGGLAVYEQYF.

This chain uses TRBV29-1 with TRBJ2-1, with D perhaps matching TRBD1 or TRBD2 (6 bases each). Germline lookup yields CDR1 SQVTM and CDR2 ANQGSEA. CDR3 length equals 14 residues. V lost 7 bases and J 1 base, leaving 14 bases between the germline ends. The CDR3 DNA sequence: TGCAGCGCCGAGGGGGGCCAATCCTACAATGAGCAGTTCTTC. Its translation: CSAEGGQSYNEQFF.

This chain connects TRBV29-1 to TRBJ2-1, with 7 bases aligning to TRBD1. The CDR3 is 14 residues long. J gave up 1 base and V 6 bases, and 6 bases lay outside the gene matches. The germline CDR1 and CDR2 sequences are SQVTM and ANQGSEA. Here the CDR3 reads CSVAATGSYNEQFF. The CDR3 region has the DNA TGCAGCGTCGCCGCGACAGGGTCCTACAATGAGCAGTTCTTC.

This clone has a handful of counts. The rearrangement uses TRBV19 and TRBJ2-7, with 10 bases identical to TRBD2. V lost 10 bases and J lost 7; bases outside the gene matches: 10. CDR3 length: 13 amino acids. The germline V gene encodes CDR1 LNHDA and CDR2 SQIVND (reference sequence). The CDR3 DNA is TGTGCCACAAGCCTAGCGGGGGCCCGGGAGCAGTACTTC. It specifies CATSLAGAREQYF.

A few counts support this clone. Other DNA sequences of this sample code for an identical CDR3. The rearrangement links TRBV30 to TRBJ2-1; D is unresolved. This CDR3 is 11 amino acids long. Germline-derived CDR1 and CDR2 are GTSNPN and SVGIG (reference sequence). V lost 0 bases and J 9 bases, leaving 6 bases between the germline ends. For the CDR3, the DNA is TGTGCCTGGAGTGTAGGCGGTGAGCAGTTCTTC. It encodes CAWSVGGEQFF.

The rearrangement joins TRBV28 to TRBJ2-7, with D perhaps TRBD2 (6 bases). Trimming pared 2 bases from V and 5 bases from J, leaving 13 bases between. This CDR3 is 14 amino acids long. Germline assignment: CDR1 MDHEN and CDR2 SYDVKM. CDR3 sequence (DNA): TGTGCCAGCAGTTTAGACCTAGCGCAGGACGAGCAGTACTTC. Translated: CASSLDLAQDEQYF. The full variable domain, its missing parts supplied by reference TRBV28 and TRBJ2-7, is DVKVTQSSRYLVKRTGEKVFLECVQDMDHENMFWYRQDPGLGLRLIYFSYDVKMKEKGDIPEGYSVSREKKERFSLILESASTNQTSMYLCASSLDLAQDEQYFGPGTRLTVT.